Each of the 21 T cell receptor beta chains below was sequenced from the same sample in a study of blood T cells in healthy people across ages. Then a second PCR, running about 6 to 11 cycles, was carried out with a sample-barcoded 5' primer and a J-beta primer mix. One entry per CDR3 protein results from TCRdb running MiXCR on the 5' RACE reads. Of hundreds of thousands of distinct CDR3 sequences listed, roughly 60% are singletons. The specimen was blood. The receptors shown here come from a man aged 25-40 years in good health.

The chain combines TRBV7-9 with TRBJ2-5; D remains ambiguous. Germline CDR1 is SEHNR and CDR2 is FQNEAQ (reference sequence). The CDR3 loop spans 13 amino acids. The ends were cut back, 2 bases at V and 4 bases at J, with 8 bases in the middle. The CDR3 is CASSLMMLETQYF. The CDR3 DNA follows: TGTGCCAGCAGCTTAATGATGTTAGAGACCCAGTACTTC.

The J gene is TRBJ2-7, the V gene TRBV9; 8 nucleotides agree with TRBD1. Germline V CDR1 and CDR2: SGDLS, YYNGEE. CDR3 length equals 16 residues. V lost 3 bases, J lost 3 bases, and 11 bases stayed unmatched. Here the CDR3 reads CASSETSGQGVYEQYF. The CDR3 bases are TGTGCCAGCAGCGAGACCTCCGGACAGGGTGTCTACGAGCAGTACTTC.

This rearrangement joins TRBV7-9 to TRBJ2-1, with 9 bases fitting TRBD1. V lost 1 base and J lost 4; bases outside the gene matches: 5. Germline V CDR1 and CDR2: SEHNR, FQNEAQ (reference sequence). The CDR3 consists of 16 residues. CDR3 region: CASSLVLGQGYNEQFF. The CDR3 DNA reads TGTGCCAGCAGCTTAGTGCTGGGACAGGGATACAATGAGCAGTTCTTC.

This rearrangement joins TRBV12-3 or TRBV12-4 to TRBJ1-1; D is perhaps TRBD1 (5 bases). The CDR3 totals 14 residues. The V and J ends lost 3 bases and 7 bases respectively, with 15 bases between them. The CDR3 nucleotides read TGTGCCAGCAGTTTTTGGTCGGTCGGGGGTGAAGCTTTCTTT. Translation: CASSFWSVGGEAFF.

The chain carries TRBV20-1 and TRBJ2-1; D remains unclear. V gave up 1 base and J gave up 9 bases, with 10 bases separating them. Germline V lookup: CDR1 DFQATT, CDR2 SNEGSKA (reference sequence). This CDR3 has 12 residues. This CDR3 is CSARVSMGEQFF. As DNA, the CDR3 is TGCAGTGCTAGAGTCTCGATGGGTGAGCAGTTCTTC.

The chain employs TRBV29-1 and TRBJ2-2; D unclear. This CDR3 spans 12 amino acids. Trimming pared 6 bases from V and 3 bases from J, leaving 8 bases between. Per the germline V gene, CDR1 is SQVTM and CDR2 is ANQGSEA. This chain's CDR3 is CSVNKDTGELFF. The CDR3, as DNA: TGCAGCGTAAACAAGGACACCGGGGAGCTGTTTTTT.

The chain uses TRBV4-3 and TRBJ1-2, with 8 bases lining up with TRBD1. The CDR3 is made up of 15 amino acids. Germline CDR1 LGHNA, CDR2 YSLEER. The V and J ends lost 4 bases and 4 bases, in that order; junction bases with no gene match: 8. CDR3 amino acids: CASSPDGTGSYGYTF. Written as DNA, the CDR3 is TGCGCCAGCAGCCCGGACGGGACAGGTTCCTATGGCTACACCTTC.

The chain recombines TRBV29-1 with TRBJ2-3; tentatively, D is TRBD1 or TRBD2 (5 bases each). Trimming cost V 4 bases and J 7 bases, with 6 bases left between them. CDR1 SQVTM and CDR2 ANQGSEA come from the germline V gene. The CDR3 consists of 10 residues. The CDR3 DNA reads as TGCAGCGTTGGGGACCATACGCAGTATTTT. Its protein is CSVGDHTQYF.

For this clonotype: A much bigger clone sits one base away, suggesting this may be a read error. The chain combines TRBV29-1 with TRBJ2-1; 7 positions agree with TRBD1. Germline V gene data show CDR1 as SQVTM and CDR2 as ANQGSEA. J lost 9 bases, V lost 7 bases, and 12 bases had no gene match. The CDR3 extends over 13 amino acids. The DNA for the CDR3 is TGCAGCGCCGGACAGGCTGCAAGCAGTGAGCAGTTCTTC. Residues: CSAGQAASSEQFF.

The chain recombines TRBV5-1 with TRBJ2-7, with D perhaps TRBD2 (5 bases). There are 14 residues in the CDR3. In germline, CDR1 is SGHRS, CDR2 YFSETQ. Trimming cost V 4 bases and J 7 bases, with 18 bases left between them. The CDR3 sequence is CASSADSTSREQYF. CDR3 DNA sequence: TGCGCCAGCAGCGCGGACTCAACCTCACGAGAGCAGTACTTC.

The V gene is TRBV18, the J gene TRBJ2-6; tentatively, D is TRBD2 (5 bases). From germline, CDR1 is KGHSH and CDR2 LQKENI. The CDR3 consists of 15 residues. The ends were cut back, 3 bases at V and 3 bases at J, with 9 bases in the middle. Written as DNA, the CDR3 is TGTGCCAGCTCACCGAGGGATCGTGGGGCCAACGTCCTGACTTTC. Encoded protein: CASSPRDRGANVLTF.

The chain uses TRBV4-3 and TRBJ2-4, with 8 bases identical to TRBD2. Near its end, the DNA agrees better with TRBJ2-7, so the J call may be wrong. CDR3 size: 15 residues. Germline V gene lookup returns CDR1 LGHNA and CDR2 YSLEER. The CDR3 sequence: CASSQFRGGTYEQYF. In nucleotides, the CDR3 is TGCGCCAGCAGCCAATTCCGGGGGGGAACCTACGAGCAGTACTTC.

The V call is TRBV20-1, the J call TRBJ2-5; D is undetermined. V dropped 5 bases and J dropped 2 bases, with 9 bases sitting between them. The CDR3 runs 12 residues. Germline CDR1 DFQATT, CDR2 SNEGSKA (reference sequence). Here the CDR3 reads CSAPENQETQYF. As DNA, the CDR3 is TGCAGTGCTCCAGAAAATCAAGAGACCCAGTACTTC.

This chain joins TRBV20-1 and TRBJ1-4; D unresolved. The germline V gene encodes CDR1 DFQATT and CDR2 SNEGSKA (reference sequence). There are 13 residues in the CDR3. Trimming shortened V by 3 bases and J by 8 bases, and 13 bases separated the two germline ends. CDR3 sequence reads: CSARGIPQEKLFF. CDR3 nucleotides: TGCAGTGCTAGGGGTATACCCCAGGAAAAACTGTTTTTT.

This clonotype was counted ten times or more. The rearrangement links TRBV5-1 to TRBJ2-1; D gene ambiguous. CDR1 and CDR2 from the germline V gene are SGHRS and YFSETQ. V lost 4 bases and J 8 bases, leaving 10 bases between the germline ends. The CDR3 spans 12 residues. CDR3 in amino acids: CASSGSTDEQFF. Here the CDR3 DNA reads TGCGCCAGCAGCGGATCCACAGATGAGCAGTTCTTC.

The chain combines TRBV7-2 with TRBJ2-7, with 9 bases that match TRBD1. CDR3 length: 14 residues. The germline V gene has CDR1 SGHTA and CDR2 FQGNSA. V shed 5 bases, J shed 6 bases, and the junction held 8 bases outside the gene matches. The CDR3 loop reads CASSPGQGRCEQYF. In nucleotides, the CDR3 is TGTGCCAGCAGCCCCGGACAGGGGAGGTGCGAGCAGTACTTC. Based on the CDR3 plus reference TRBV7-2 and TRBJ2-7, the full variable domain is GAGVSQSPSNKVTEKGKDVELRCDPISGHTALYWYRQSLGQGLEFLIYFQGNSAPDKSGLPSDRFSAERTGGSVSTLTIQRTQQEDSAVYLCASSPGQGRCEQYFGPGTRLTVT.

The chain joins TRBV7-9 to TRBJ2-5; 8 nucleotides line up with TRBD2. V was clipped by 1 base and J by 6 bases; unmatched bases: 7. Germline CDR1 and CDR2: SEHNR and FQNEAQ (reference sequence). CDR3 length: 15 amino acids. CDR3 bases: TGTGCCAGCAGCTTAGTGGGACTAGGACTAAAGACCCAGTACTTC. It yields the protein CASSLVGLGLKTQYF.

As DNA, the CDR3 is TGCAGTGCGCGCGAGAGTGGGACAAAAAACATTCAGTACTTC. Residues: CSARESGTKNIQYF. The chain is built from TRBV20-1 and TRBJ2-4; maybe TRBD1 (6 bases). V was shortened by 6 bases and J by 4 bases, with 16 bases between the two germline ends. The CDR3 has 14 amino acids. Germline CDR1 reads DFQATT; CDR2 reads SNEGSKA (reference sequence).

The V gene is TRBV6-2 or TRBV6-3, the J gene TRBJ2-1; 9 bases map to TRBD1. The CDR3 length is 15 residues. Germline-derived CDR1 and CDR2 are MNHEY and SVGEGT. V was pared by 0 bases and J by 10 bases, with 7 bases of the junction left unmatched. The DNA of the CDR3 is TGTGCCAGCAGTTACTCCGGGACAGGGTATGGGGAGCAGTTCTTC. The encoded protein is CASSYSGTGYGEQFF.

The chain uses TRBV12-5 and TRBJ1-1; no definite D call. This CDR3 has 15 residues. V shed 2 bases and J shed 2 bases, with 12 bases lying between them. Looked up from germline, CDR1 is LGHNT and CDR2 is FRNRAP. CDR3 amino acids: CASGLIWLDNTEAFF. CDR3 in DNA: TGTGCTAGTGGTTTGATATGGTTGGATAACACTGAAGCTTTCTTT.

The V gene is TRBV20-1, the J gene TRBJ2-5; D remains ambiguous. CDR3 length: 13 residues. Germline CDR1 DFQATT, CDR2 SNEGSKA (reference sequence). The V gene lost 5 bases and the J gene lost 5 bases, with 15 bases spanning the gap. CDR3 sequence (DNA): TGCAGTGCTCTCCGGGCCGCCCGGGAGACCCAGTACTTC. Its translation: CSALRAARETQYF.